This is a list of T cell receptor beta chains from one sample in a study of long-term antiretroviral therapy in people with HIV. The data were produced by immunoSEQ multiplex PCR, yet TCRdb's version contains in-frame clones alone and is incomplete. The sample consists of tens of thousands of clones, approximately 85% of them appearing once. Material: unsorted PBMCs, obtained 2.8 years before starting antiretroviral therapy. The receptors stem from a woman in her 30s with HIV. The CDR3 runs from the conserved cysteine through the conserved F or W. A D gene is named only where the DNA matches it firmly. Clone size is given for some rows only: seen once, a few or many times, or a class if the clone is expanded.

size: -
J: TRBJ2-5
D: TRBD1
V: TRBV4-2
length: 15
DNA: TGTGCCAGCAGCCAAGCCACAGGGGATCAAGAGACCCAGTACTTC
CDR3: CASSQATGDQETQYF

size: -
J: TRBJ2-2
D: -
V: TRBV5-1
length: 15
DNA: TGCGCCAGCAGCTTGGACCCCCTGTACACCGGGGAGCTGTTTTTT
CDR3: CASSLDPLYTGELFF

size: -
J: TRBJ2-5
D: -
V: TRBV2
length: 12
DNA: TGTGCCAGCAGTCCGACTGGAGAGACCCAGTACTTC
CDR3: CASSPTGETQYF

size: -
J: TRBJ2-1
D: TRBD2
V: TRBV7-2
length: 15
DNA: TGTGCCAGCAGCTCCCGGACTAGCGGCTACAATGAGCAGTTCTTC
CDR3: CASSSRTSGYNEQFF

size: few
J: TRBJ1-1
D: -
V: TRBV27
length: 15
DNA: TGTGCCAGCAGTTCGCGGGGCCTAGGGAAGACTGAAGCTTTCTTT
CDR3: CASSSRGLGKTEAFF

size: -
J: TRBJ1-1
D: TRBD1
V: TRBV4-1
length: 14
DNA: TGCGCCAGCAGCAAAGGGGGCACGAACACTGAAGCTTTCTTT
CDR3: CASSKGGTNTEAFF

size: -
J: TRBJ1-1
D: -
V: TRBV7-8
length: 13
DNA: TGTGCCAGCAGCCCCGGACAGAACACTGAAGCTTTCTTT
CDR3: CASSPGQNTEAFF

size: once
J: TRBJ2-2
D: -
V: TRBV10-3
length: 14
DNA: TGTGCCACCAACCGCGGCCAGAACACCGGGGAGCTGTTTTTT
CDR3: CATNRGQNTGELFF

size: once
J: TRBJ1-3
D: -
V: TRBV6-5
length: 14
DNA: TGTGCCAGCCACCCCGCGAGCTCTGGAAACACCATATATTTT
CDR3: CASHPASSGNTIYF

size: -
J: TRBJ2-5
D: -
V: TRBV6-5
length: 14
DNA: TGTGCCAGCAGTTACTCAGGGGGACAAGAGACCCAGTACTTC
CDR3: CASSYSGGQETQYF

size: -
J: TRBJ2-1
D: -
V: TRBV4-1
length: 13
DNA: TGCGCCAGCAGCCAAGTTGAGGGCAATGAGCAGTTCTTC
CDR3: CASSQVEGNEQFF

size: once
J: TRBJ1-3
D: -
V: TRBV19
length: 14
DNA: TGTGCCAGTAGTGGGGCGGTACCCGGAAACACCATATATTTT
CDR3: CASSGAVPGNTIYF

size: -
J: TRBJ2-3
D: -
V: TRBV7-2
length: 16
DNA: TGTGCCAGCAGCTCGGGTGAGGGGGGCTGGGCAGATACGCAGTATTTT
CDR3: CASSSGEGGWADTQYF

size: few
J: TRBJ1-5
D: -
V: TRBV2
length: 15
DNA: TGTGCCAGCCTGGGGGGGGGTGGGAGCAATCAGCCCCAGCATTTT
CDR3: CASLGGGGSNQPQHF

size: -
J: TRBJ1-6
D: -
V: TRBV9
length: 14
DNA: TGTGCCAGCAGCGTAGGGGGATTGGCGGAACCCCTCCACTTT
CDR3: CASSVGGLAEPLHF

size: -
J: TRBJ1-4
D: -
V: TRBV2
length: 13
DNA: TGTGCCAGCAGTGAACGTTCACAGGGCAAACTGTTTTTT
CDR3: CASSERSQGKLFF